This T cell receptor beta chain was recovered during a study of T cell repertoires in cytomegalovirus infection. Trimming removed 3 bases from V and 5 bases from J, with 17 bases in between. The CDR3 length is 17 residues. Germline-derived CDR1 and CDR2 are SGHTA and FQGTGA. As concerns this clonotype: Its antigen is currently unknown. A much larger clone is a single base away; this may be a read error.

TCRdb re-called the reads through MiXCR, storing one row per CDR3 protein. The table shows approximately 1,000,000 distinct CDR3 sequences, with 30% to 40% occurring only once. The sequence was collected from a human donor in good health (CMV status not recorded). Some clones in this sample may be carry-over from other donors' samples. The chain is built from TRBV7-3 and TRBJ2-6; D may be TRBD1 (6 bases). This specimen consisted of cultured CD8+ T cells from PBMCs, obtained from culture after CMV antigen stimulation. This CDR3 reads CASSFVQGTPWANVLTF. CDR3 nucleotide sequence: TGTGCCAGCAGCTTTGTCCAGGGGACACCTTGGGCCAACGTCCTGACTTTC. Supplemented by reference TRBV7-3 and TRBJ2-6, the full variable domain reads GAGVSQTPSNKVTEKGKYVELRCDPISGHTALYWYRQSLGQGPEFLIYFQGTGAADDSGLPNDRFFAVRPEGSVSTLKIQRTERGDSAVYLCASSFVQGTPWANVLTFGAGSRLTVL.